The rows below give T cell receptor beta chains drawn from one sample of a study of T cells after posttransplantation cyclophosphamide. Method: immunoSEQ multiplex PCR; TCRdb's copy keeps in-frame clones and lacks some. This sample has approximately 12,000 clones; around 83% occur once, and the top ten carry under 0.9%. The sequenced material came from memory CD4+ T cells sorted from PBMCs. These TCRs come from a man aged 45-60 years in good health, CMV-negative, and a related stem cell transplant donor. Each CDR3 is given with its conserved first and last residue. Each record gives: clone size, J gene, V gene, CDR3 protein. Clone size is not always given. Where it is, it says once, few, many or a class for expanded clones.

-	TRBJ1-1	TRBV25-1	CASSEMGLHGAFF
-	TRBJ2-7	TRBV5-4	CASSSRDRGAYEQYF
-	TRBJ2-5	TRBV10-3	CAISERGPGETQYF
-	TRBJ2-7	TRBV11-2	CASSLAGSYEQYF
-	TRBJ1-1	TRBV6-5	CASSYGDSMNTEAFF
-	TRBJ2-1	TRBV4-1	CASSQSGGAVGQFF
-	TRBJ1-1	TRBV5-5	CASSFRGTEAFF
-	TRBJ2-3	TRBV5-5	CASSLAGQGADTQYF
once	TRBJ2-7	TRBV13	CASSFLTSGSYEQYF
-	TRBJ1-4	TRBV2	CASSGTGTGKEKLFF
-	TRBJ1-6	TRBV5-1	CASSLTGTVNSPLHF
-	TRBJ2-5	TRBV11-2	CASSLTDLAGGETQYF
few	TRBJ2-1	TRBV18	CASSPSRDKTYNEQFF
-	TRBJ1-2	TRBV5-1	CTSSLASGGAGTRYGYTF
-	TRBJ1-1	TRBV7-9	CASSSGLSNTEAFF
-	TRBJ2-7	TRBV9	CASSVAGGGAYEQYF
-	TRBJ2-5	TRBV5-1	CASSLGGVYQETQYF
-	TRBJ1-6	TRBV10-3	CAISSFRNSPLHF
few	TRBJ2-2	TRBV27	CASSLLAGTGELFF
-	TRBJ1-5	TRBV4-1	CASSQARTGDGQPQHF
-	TRBJ1-2	TRBV5-5	CAGGPRGIDGYTF
-	TRBJ2-2	TRBV15	CATSRGRTSAGELFF
-	TRBJ2-1	TRBV5-4	CASSFTGGTDEQFF
-	TRBJ2-1	TRBV29-1	CSVATHPGLAGGPGLYNEQFF
-	TRBJ1-5	TRBV5-6	CASSSARDRQSNQPQHF
-	TRBJ2-1	TRBV7-3	CASSQRGGRFTEQFF
-	TRBJ2-3	TRBV29-1	CSVEVALGDTQYF
-	TRBJ1-1	TRBV6-5	CASSYTDIPGKAFF
-	TRBJ1-3	TRBV18	CASSRTGVNSGNTIYF
-	TRBJ2-1	TRBV9	CASSVRGTGAYNEQFF
-	TRBJ1-1	TRBV7-6	CASSSLSGNTEAFF
-	TRBJ2-5	TRBV14	CASSPQGFWGGETQYF
-	TRBJ1-5	TRBV7-9	CASSLTGTVSNQPQHF
-	TRBJ2-3	TRBV7-2	CASSLSYTDTQYF
few	TRBJ2-7	TRBV5-1	CASSFIPGQSYEQYF
-	TRBJ1-1	TRBV20-1	CSASQGREAFF
-	TRBJ2-1	TRBV7-9	CASSLLRGGYNEQFF
-	TRBJ1-5	TRBV10-2	CASSEMRADNQPQHF
few	TRBJ2-2	TRBV7-6	CASSHRQRQNTGELFF
-	TRBJ2-2	TRBV5-1	CASSPTVSRLTGELFF
once	TRBJ2-2	TRBV7-3	CASSLGPGRGGELFF
-	TRBJ2-7	TRBV5-6	CASSPLSGRGEQYF
-	TRBJ2-1	TRBV18	CASSTGGVTSYNEQFF
few	TRBJ1-2	TRBV2	CASSVTQGNYGYTF
-	TRBJ2-1	TRBV5-1	CASSLMPGTSGYNEQFF
-	TRBJ1-1	TRBV10-3	CAISESQVFPKAFF
-	TRBJ1-1	TRBV7-2	CASSLVGQEIEAFF
-	TRBJ2-3	TRBV5-4	CASKGGGAGTDTQYF
-	TRBJ1-4	TRBV13	CASTGDSFNEKLFF
-	TRBJ1-2	TRBV11-1	CASSLDGGRYGYTF
-	TRBJ2-3	TRBV4-3	CASSQSAATDTQYF
-	TRBJ1-1	TRBV4-1	CASSRRGRDTEAFF